These 20 T cell receptor beta chains were all obtained from the same sample, sequenced in a study of CD4 and CD8 cells across lung adenocarcinoma regions. MiXCR was run by TCRdb on the PCR reads, yielding one entry per CDR3 protein. The repertoire consists of 5,000 to 7,000 distinct CDR3 sequences, with about half occurring once and the leading ten covering about 31%. Sequencing was carried out using CD4+ T cells from the center of a lung tumor. Source of these receptors: a female donor with lung adenocarcinoma. The CD4 and CD8 labels of this study may be unreliable.

Remarks on this clonotype: Likely a read error: the CDR3 ends without its conserved phenylalanine or tryptophan. It is unclear where the CDR3 begins or ends on the DNA, so no DNA is shown, and the CDR3 is as TCRdb lists it. V gene TRBV27 combines with J gene TRBJ2-5. Germline CDR1 reads MNHEY; CDR2 reads SMNVEV (reference sequence). Including both end residues, the CDR3 is 12 amino acids long. The CDR3 is CASSFGGETQFS.

This clonotype was seen a few times. V is TRBV6-1 and J is TRBJ2-1; the D call may be TRBD1 or TRBD2 (5 bases each). The DNA end is a closer match to TRBJ2-5, so the J assignment may be wrong. Germline CDR1 is MNHNS and CDR2 is SASEGT. This CDR3 has 12 residues. The CDR3 loop reads CASSEGGETQYF. CDR3 nucleotide sequence: TGTGCCAGCAGTGAAGGGGGGGAGACCCAGTACTTC.

This clonotype was seen more than once but under ten times. The chain is built from TRBV7-6 and TRBJ2-1; 10 bases fit TRBD2. Losses at the gene ends were 5 bases for V and 12 bases for J; bases not matched to a gene: 19. From germline, CDR1 is SGHVS and CDR2 FNYEAQ. CDR3 length: 17 amino acids. The CDR3 region has the DNA TGTGCCAGCAGCCCAAGCGTAGCGGGAGGCCCTGGTGCCGGGCAGTTCTTC. It specifies CASSPSVAGGPGAGQFF.

This clonotype was counted between two and nine times. The gene calls are TRBV6-1 and TRBJ1-3; weak D call: TRBD1 (6 bases). Per the germline V gene, CDR1 is MNHNS and CDR2 is SASEGT. This CDR3 is built from 19 residues. V was trimmed by 5 bases and J by 3 bases, leaving 26 bases between them. The CDR3 here is CASSPLRPQGYVDGNTIYF. The CDR3 nucleotides read TGTGCCAGCAGTCCACTCCGCCCACAGGGATATGTCGATGGAAACACCATATATTTT.

This clonotype qualifies as medium-sized. The genes are TRBV6-1 and TRBJ2-2; 9 bases are a match to TRBD1. The CDR3 has 15 residues. J lost 4 bases, V lost 0 bases, and 0 bases had no gene match. CDR1 and CDR2 from the germline V gene are MNHNS and SASEGT. The CDR3 DNA reads as TGTGCCAGCAGTGAAGCGACAGGGGGCACCGGGGAGCTGTTTTTT. Translating gives CASSEATGGTGELFF.

The gene calls are TRBV7-2 and TRBJ2-5, with D unresolved. Trimming cost V 0 bases and J 0 bases, with 2 bases left between them. Germline CDR1 and CDR2: SGHTA and FQGNSA. This CDR3 region has 13 residues. Written as DNA, the CDR3 is TGTGCCAGCAGCTTAGCTCACCAAGAGACCCAGTACTTC. As protein: CASSLAHQETQYF.

The V and J genes are TRBV6-1 and TRBJ2-3; 7 bases fit TRBD2. Germline V gene data show CDR1 as MNHNS and CDR2 as SASEGT. This CDR3 is 14 amino acids long. CDR3 loop: CARRGSRDQETQYF. The CDR3 coding sequence is TGTGCGAGGCGCGGGAGCCGGGACCAAGAGACCCAGTATTTT.

This clonotype has a count of ten or more. V and J are TRBV6-2 or TRBV6-3 and TRBJ2-2, with 11 nucleotides matching TRBD2. Trimming cost V 6 bases and J 7 bases; bases outside gene matches: 7. The germline gives CDR1 MNHEY, CDR2 SVGEGT. This CDR3 is built from 15 residues. The CDR3, as DNA: TGTGCCAGCAGGACTATAGCGGGAGGGGTCGGGGAGCTGTTTTTT. Its protein product is CASRTIAGGVGELFF.

This sequence joins TRBV6-1 and TRBJ2-3; D is uncertain. The J call may be faulty, since TRBJ2-1 better matches the DNA end. Germline CDR1 MNHNS, CDR2 SASEGT. This CDR3 spans 13 amino acids. CDR3 loop: CASSEGAYNEQFF. The CDR3 bases are TGTGCCAGCAGTGAAGGGGCCTACAATGAGCAGTTCTTC.

In its sample, this clonotype was seen a few times. V is TRBV6-1 and J is TRBJ1-2, with D possibly TRBD1 on 6 matching bases. V lost 6 bases and J 4 bases, leaving 12 bases between the germline ends. Per the germline V gene, CDR1 is MNHNS and CDR2 is SASEGT. This CDR3 spans 13 amino acids. The CDR3: CASSPMGAYGYTF. The CDR3 DNA sequence: TGTGCCAGCAGCCCTATGGGGGCCTATGGCTACACCTTC.

This clonotype is categorized as medium-sized. The chain joins TRBV4-1 to TRBJ2-1; 12 bases line up with TRBD2. The CDR3 has 16 residues. From germline, CDR1 is MGHRA and CDR2 YSYEKL. Unmatched junction bases numbered 5, after V lost 0 bases and J lost 8 bases. CDR3 residues: CASSQDTLAGGDEQFF. As DNA, the CDR3 is TGCGCCAGCAGCCAAGATACCCTAGCGGGAGGGGATGAGCAGTTCTTC.

By sample share, this clonotype is medium-sized. The genes are TRBV4-2 and TRBJ2-7; 9 bases fit TRBD2. J was trimmed by 2 bases and V by 0 bases; bases with no gene match: 2. CDR1 and CDR2 (germline): LGHNA, YNFKEQ. This CDR3 is 15 amino acids long. The DNA for the CDR3 is TGTGCCAGCAGCCAAGAGGTAGCGGGAGCCTACGAGCAGTACTTC. Protein: CASSQEVAGAYEQYF.

V and J are TRBV11-3 and TRBJ2-5, with 8 bases that match TRBD2. Germline V gene sequence: CDR1 SGHNT, CDR2 YENEEA. The CDR3 covers 15 residues. Unmatched junction bases numbered 12, after V lost 1 base and J lost 11 bases. CDR3 coding DNA: TGTGCCAGCAGCTTAGGGACTAGCAGCCGGAATGAGCAGTACTTC. It specifies CASSLGTSSRNEQYF. Looking up the rest from reference TRBV11-3 and TRBJ2-5 gives the full variable domain: EAGVVQSPRYKIIEKKQPVAFWCNPISGHNTLYWYLQNLGQGPELLIRYENEEAVDDSQLPKDRFSAERLKGVDSTLKIQPAELGDSAVYLCASSLGTSSRNEQYFGPGTRLLVL.

The V and J genes are TRBV27 and TRBJ2-5, with D perhaps TRBD2 (7 bases). Trimming shortened V by 5 bases and J by 2 bases, and 27 bases separated the two germline ends. The CDR3 extends over 19 amino acids. Germline CDR1 is MNHEY and CDR2 is SMNVEV (reference sequence). CDR3 DNA sequence: TGTGCCAGCAGTCTCTTTGCGCGGGGGATCCTGGGGGCACAAGAGACCCAGTACTTC. Its translation: CASSLFARGILGAQETQYF.

The chain uses TRBV6-1 and TRBJ2-3; 7 positions match TRBD2. Germline assignment: CDR1 MNHNS and CDR2 SASEGT. The CDR3 loop spans 14 amino acids. V dropped 6 bases and J dropped 11; count of bases not matched to a gene: 14. In DNA form, the CDR3 reads TGTGCCAGCAGGGGAGCTAGCGGCAAAAATATGCAGTATTTT. It translates to CASRGASGKNMQYF.

The CDR3 DNA follows: TGTGCCAGCAGCTTTGGGAAGGGCTACAATGAGCAGTTCTTC. The encoded protein is CASSFGKGYNEQFF. The chain combines TRBV7-6 with TRBJ2-1; D ambiguous. The V end lost 3 bases, the J end lost 3 bases, and 9 bases lay between the germline ends. The CDR3 is made up of 14 amino acids. Germline values: CDR1 SGHVS, CDR2 FNYEAQ.

The chain uses TRBV6-5 and TRBJ2-3, with 7 bases matching TRBD2. The CDR3 is 17 amino acids. The junction had 11 bases not matched to a gene; V was cut back by 1 base and J by 4 bases. CDR1 is MNHEY, CDR2 SVGAGI, per germline. CDR3 protein: CASSYYWSSGEPDTQYF. The CDR3 DNA reads TGTGCCAGCAGTTACTACTGGTCCAGCGGGGAACCAGATACGCAGTATTTT.

This chain connects TRBV15 to TRBJ1-2, with 7 bases matching TRBD1. V was clipped by 7 bases and J by 4 bases; unmatched bases: 18. This CDR3 is built from 17 residues. Germline V gives CDR1 LNHNV, CDR2 YYDKDF (reference sequence). DNA for the CDR3: TGTGCCACCAATGACGACAGGGAAATCGAAGTAGGCTATGGCTACACCTTC. It yields the protein CATNDDREIEVGYGYTF. The entire variable domain, with the rest obtained from reference TRBV15 and TRBJ1-2, is as follows: DAMVIQNPRYQVTQFGKPVTLSCSQTLNHNVMYWYQQKSSQAPKLLFHYYDKDFNNEADTPDNFQSRRPNTSFCFLDIRSPGLGDTAMYLCATNDDREIEVGYGYTFGSGTRLTVV.

Worth noting for this clonotype: One end of the junction does not line up with germline, which may come from a read error. The chain uses TRBV11-1 and TRBJ2-4; TRBD2 might be the D (5 bases). The germline gives CDR1 SGHAT, CDR2 FQDESV (reference sequence). The CDR3 has 15 residues. CDR3 in DNA: TGTGCCAGCATCGCGGGCATGTGTGCCAAAAATATTCAGTACTTT. Protein: CASIAGMCAKNIQYF.

The chain joins TRBV7-2 to TRBJ2-3; 9 bases match TRBD2. The end of the DNA aligns better with TRBJ2-1, so the J call may be wrong. Germline V gene sequence: CDR1 SGHTA, CDR2 FQGNSA. The CDR3 contains 16 residues. Here the CDR3 DNA reads TGTGCCAGCAGCCCTTTGTTGGATAGCGGGAGAAATGAGCAGTTCTTC. It specifies CASSPLLDSGRNEQFF.